Presented here are 30 T cell receptor beta chains from one specimen sequenced in a study of CD8+ T cells in alopecia areata. The sequencing template was cDNA reverse transcribed from extracted RNA. Using immunoSEQ multiplex PCR, the repertoire was profiled, and TCRdb retains in-frame clones only, with some absent. The sample includes around 100,000 clones, none of them occurring once. Sequencing input: lesional skin. Source of these receptors: a C3H/HeJ mouse with alopecia areata. For this strain, the MHC haplotype corresponds to H2-k.

There are a few counts of this clone. Mouse germline and gene names are used. The read falls 4 residues short of the CDR3 end, and the missing part is taken from the germline J gene. The chain couples TRBV19 to TRBJ1-1, with 7 bases aligning to TRBD1. J lost 1 base, V lost 7 bases, and 7 bases had no gene match. There are 14 residues in the CDR3. The germline gives CDR1 FNHDT, CDR2 SITEND (reference sequence). The CDR3 loop is CASFPRDRNTEVFF. Partial CDR3 DNA: TGTGCCAGCTTCCCCCGGGACAGAAACACA.

This clone occurred a few times. Gene names and germline refer to mouse. With the read ending 4 residues before the CDR3 end, the germline J gene is used to fill in that end. The V and J genes are TRBV13-3 and TRBJ1-1; TRBD1 aligns across 7 bases. This CDR3 is 13 amino acids long. The V segment lost 7 bases and the J segment 1 base; nucleotides outside the gene matches: 4. Germline CDR1 is NNHDY and CDR2 is SYVADS. CDR3 residues: CASGRQGNTEVFF. The part of the CDR3 DNA that was read is TGTGCCAGCGGGCGACAGGGAAACACA.

A remark on this clone: The genes and germline here are from mouse. The CDR3 end falls 4 residues outside the read, so it is completed with the germline J gene. The chain links TRBV19 to TRBJ2-2; 7 bases fit TRBD1. The CDR3 contains 15 residues. Germline V gene sequence: CDR1 FNHDT, CDR2 SITEND (reference sequence). J lost 1 base, V lost 2 bases, and 2 bases had no gene match. The sequenced part of the CDR3 DNA is TGTGCCAGCAGTATTTGGGACAGAAACACCGGG. Its translation: CASSIWDRNTG. The full CDR3 reads CASSIWDRNTGQLYF.

With respect to this clone: Mouse gene names and germline throughout. From the germline J gene comes the end of the CDR3, since the read stops 4 residues before it. The chain carries TRBV13-3 and TRBJ1-2; TRBD1 matches 10 bases. V trimming: 0 bases; J trimming: 3 bases; junction bases outside the gene matches: 5. The CDR3 covers 16 residues. Germline-derived CDR1 and CDR2 are NNHDY and SYVADS. CDR3 region: CASSDVPGTGDSDYTF. Incomplete CDR3 DNA: TGTGCCAGCAGTGATGTCCCCGGGACAGGGGACTCC.

A note on this clone: Gene names are mouse gene names. The CDR3 loop is CTCSAERFRLFNERLFF. The CDR3 DNA, read in part, is TGCACCTGCAGTGCAGAGAGGTTCCGCCTTTTCAACGAA. The chain combines TRBV1 with TRBJ1-4, with D uncertain. The CDR3 end falls 4 residues outside the read, so it is completed with the germline J gene. V lost 0 bases and J 4 bases, leaving 15 bases between the germline ends. The CDR3 is made up of 17 amino acids. Germline V gene data show CDR1 as NSQYPW and CDR2 as LRSPGD (reference sequence).

Note on this clone: Genes here carry mouse names. The CDR3 extends 4 residues past the end of the read, so its final part is completed from the germline J gene. The V and J genes are TRBV1 and TRBJ1-1; D may be TRBD1 (6 bases). The germline gives CDR1 NSQYPW, CDR2 LRSPGD (reference sequence). The CDR3 length is 14 residues. Between the trimmed V and J ends, which lost 2 bases and 1 base, there was a span of 8 bases. CDR3 in amino acids: CTCSAQGLNTEVFF. Incomplete CDR3 DNA: TGCACCTGCAGTGCACAGGGGTTAAACACA. The full variable domain, in which reference TRBV1 and TRBJ1-1 provide the parts outside the CDR3, is VTLLEQNPRWRLVPRGQAVNLRCILKNSQYPWMSWYQQDLQKQLQWLFTLRSPGDKEVKSLPGADYLATRVTDTELRLQVANMSQGRTLYCTCSAQGLNTEVFFGKGTRLTVV.

This clone was recorded a few times. Genes and germline are mouse. The CDR3 extends 4 residues past the end of the read, so its final part is completed from the germline J gene. The rearrangement joins TRBV5 to TRBJ2-1, with D maybe TRBD2 (5 bases). The CDR3 consists of 14 residues. Germline V CDR1 and CDR2: LGHNA, YNLKQL (reference sequence). CDR3 sequence: CASSQDLGWAEQFF. The part of the CDR3 DNA that was read is TGTGCCAGCAGCCAAGATCTGGGTTGGGCT.

In regard to this clone: Genes and germline come from the mouse. The read is 4 residues too short to cover the CDR3 end, so that end is filled in from the germline J gene. The chain carries TRBV14 and TRBJ2-1; 7 bases match TRBD1. The CDR3 has 16 residues. V gave up 5 bases and J gave up 0 bases; unmatched junction bases: 8. Germline assignment: CDR1 SGHDT and CDR2 FRDEAV. The CDR3 DNA, read in part, is TGTGCCAGCAGACCTCGGGACAGTCATAACTATGCT. It yields the protein CASRPRDSHNYA. The CDR3 in its entirety is CASRPRDSHNYAEQFF.

The table lists this clone with many counts. These gene names are mouse names. Read sequence stops 4 residues before the CDR3 end, and the germline J gene provides the missing end. This chain connects TRBV13-3 to TRBJ2-5; 8 bases match TRBD1. CDR3 length: 15 amino acids. CDR1 and CDR2 from the germline V gene are NNHDY and SYVADS. The CDR3 loop reads CASSDGGDRRDTQYF. The sequenced CDR3 bases are TGTGCCAGCAGTGATGGAGGGGACAGGCGGGAC.

Of note for this clone: Genes and germline are mouse. The CDR3 is cut off 4 residues early in the read; its end comes from the germline J gene. The chain combines TRBV13-2 with TRBJ2-5; TRBD2 matches at 9 bases. Germline values: CDR1 NNHNN, CDR2 SYGAGS (reference sequence). The CDR3 has 16 amino acids. The junction had 3 bases not matched to a gene; V was cut back by 1 base and J by 0 bases. The covered CDR3 bases are TGTGCCAGCGGTGATTTTGGGGGGGCGAACCAAGAC. Translating gives CASGDFGGANQD. The CDR3 in full is CASGDFGGANQDTQYF.

With regard to this clone: The gene symbols are mouse symbols. The read comes to an end 4 residues before the CDR3 does, leaving the germline J gene to fill in the end. The V gene is TRBV19, the J gene TRBJ2-1, with 7 bases matching TRBD2. This CDR3 spans 16 amino acids. CDR1 is FNHDT and CDR2 is SITEND in the germline V gene (reference sequence). V lost 3 bases and J lost 1; bases outside the gene matches: 7. The CDR3 protein is CASSTPTGPNYAEQFF. The CDR3 bases that were read are TGTGCCAGCAGTACCCCGACTGGGCCGAACTATGCT. Full variable domain (missing parts from reference TRBV19 and TRBJ2-1): GGIITQTPKFLIGQEGQKLTLKCQQNFNHDTMYWYRQDSGKGLRLIYYSITENDLQKGDLSEGYDASREKKSSFSLTVTSAQKNEMAVFLCASSTPTGPNYAEQFFGPGTRLTVL.

This clone was seen a handful of times. Gene names and germline refer to mouse. The read terminates 4 residues ahead of where the CDR3 ends, so the germline J gene completes it. The chain couples TRBV13-3 to TRBJ2-5, with TRBD2 identical over 8 bases. The trim removed 2 bases at V and 0 bases at J, leaving 5 bases unmatched. The CDR3 loop spans 16 amino acids. Germline lookup yields CDR1 NNHDY and CDR2 SYVADS. This CDR3 is CASSETGAFNQDTQYF. The sequenced part of the CDR3 DNA is TGTGCCAGCAGTGAGACTGGGGCCTTTAACCAAGAC. Drawing the rest from reference TRBV13-3 and TRBJ2-5, the complete variable domain is EAAVTQSPRSKVAVTGGKVTLSCHQTNNHDYMYWYRQDTGHGLRLIHYSYVADSTEKGDIPDGYKASRPSQENFSLILELASLSQTAVYFCASSETGAFNQDTQYFGPGTRLLVL.

To note about this clone: Each gene name is a mouse one. The read ends 4 residues shy of where the CDR3 ends; the end is completed using the germline J gene. The chain joins TRBV13-2 to TRBJ2-3, with TRBD2 matching over 13 bases. Per germline, CDR1 NNHNN and CDR2 SYGAGS (reference sequence). Losses at the gene ends were 3 bases for V and 0 bases for J; bases not matched to a gene: 1. The CDR3 totals 16 residues. CDR3 in amino acids: CASGGGLGGSAETLYF. CDR3 bases read: TGTGCCAGCGGTGGGGGACTGGGGGGGAGTGCAGAA.

As concerns this clone: The genes and germline here are from mouse. The read terminates 4 residues before the CDR3 end, so the remaining end is supplied by the germline J gene. The chain couples TRBV1 to TRBJ1-4; 8 bases align to TRBD1. CDR1 is NSQYPW and CDR2 is LRSPGD in the germline V gene (reference sequence). There are 15 residues in the CDR3. The CDR3 bases that were read are TGCACCTGCAGTGCAGATTCCAGGGGGCGCGAA. Translation: CTCSADSRGRE. The whole CDR3 sequence is CTCSADSRGRERLFF.

This clone appeared a few times. Gene names refer to mouse genes. The part of the CDR3 DNA that was read is TGTGCCAGCAGTGCAGGGGGAAATAACTATGCT. Its translation is CASSAGGNNYA. The full CDR3 protein reads CASSAGGNNYAEQFF. The chain joins TRBV13-3 to TRBJ2-1, with 7 bases lining up with TRBD1. The read terminates 4 residues ahead of where the CDR3 ends, so the germline J gene completes it. This CDR3 has 15 residues. Germline lookup yields CDR1 NNHDY and CDR2 SYVADS. V was pared by 3 bases and J by 0 bases, with 3 bases of the junction left unmatched.

The table lists this clone with a few counts. Each gene name is a mouse one. The sequenced fragment ends 4 residues before the CDR3 boundary, so the rest is inferred from the germline J gene. The chain recombines TRBV19 with TRBJ2-1; TRBD2 agrees at 9 bases. Germline assignment: CDR1 FNHDT and CDR2 SITEND (reference sequence). This CDR3 has 15 amino acids. Incomplete CDR3 DNA: TGTGCCAGCAGTATTCTGGGGGGGACGAGGGCT. It yields the protein CASSILGGTRA. The CDR3 reads in full as CASSILGGTRAEQFF.

This clone came up a few times. Germline and genes here are mouse. The read falls 4 residues short of the CDR3 end, and the missing part is taken from the germline J gene. The J gene is TRBJ2-5, the V gene TRBV17; 8 bases map to TRBD2. The CDR3 spans 13 residues. Germline loops: CDR1 MNHDT, CDR2 YYDKIL. The covered CDR3 bases are TGTGCTAGCAGTACCGGGGGGGCAGAC. Protein product: CASSTGGAD. The whole CDR3 region reads CASSTGGADTQYF.

About this clone: Genes and germline come from the mouse. With the read ending 4 residues before the CDR3 end, the germline J gene is used to fill in that end. The rearrangement uses TRBV1 and TRBJ1-1, with TRBD1 matching over 8 bases. Trimming at V came to 3 bases and at J to 3 bases, leaving 3 bases not matched to a gene. CDR1 and CDR2 (germline): NSQYPW, LRSPGD (reference sequence). This CDR3 comprises 14 residues. Incomplete CDR3 DNA: TGCACCTGCAGTGCCCCAGGGGGCTACACA. This sequence encodes CTCSAPGGYT. The entire CDR3 reads CTCSAPGGYTEVFF. Full variable domain (outside the CDR3, taken from reference TRBV1 and TRBJ1-1): VTLLEQNPRWRLVPRGQAVNLRCILKNSQYPWMSWYQQDLQKQLQWLFTLRSPGDKEVKSLPGADYLATRVTDTELRLQVANMSQGRTLYCTCSAPGGYTEVFFGKGTRLTVV.

This clone appeared a few times. Gene labels here are mouse ones. The observed sequence ends 4 residues before the CDR3 terminus, with the missing tail filled in from the germline J gene. The rearrangement joins TRBV13-3 to TRBJ2-4, with D perhaps matching TRBD2 (5 bases). This CDR3 is built from 15 residues. Between the trimmed V and J ends, which lost 5 bases and 0 bases, there was a span of 13 bases. The germline V gene encodes CDR1 NNHDY and CDR2 SYVADS. The sequenced CDR3 bases are TGTGCCAGCAGCCCTGGACTCCCTAGTCAAAAC. Translated: CASSPGLPSQN. The full CDR3 reads CASSPGLPSQNTLYF. The whole variable domain, remainder taken from reference TRBV13-3 and TRBJ2-4, is EAAVTQSPRSKVAVTGGKVTLSCHQTNNHDYMYWYRQDTGHGLRLIHYSYVADSTEKGDIPDGYKASRPSQENFSLILELASLSQTAVYFCASSPGLPSQNTLYFGAGTRLSVL.

A few counts support this clone. Genes here carry mouse names. Read coverage stops 4 residues before the CDR3 terminus; the germline J gene supplies the remainder. The V and J genes are TRBV13-3 and TRBJ2-5, with 10 bases that match TRBD1. The CDR3 has 15 residues. Germline lookup yields CDR1 NNHDY and CDR2 SYVADS. The CDR3 DNA, read in part, is TGTGCCAGCAGTGATACGGGACAGGGGTTGGAC. Translating gives CASSDTGQGLD. The whole CDR3 protein is CASSDTGQGLDTQYF.

Notes on this clone: Gene names denote mouse genes. The read is 4 residues too short to cover the CDR3 end, so that end is filled in from the germline J gene. The chain joins TRBV19 to TRBJ2-1; tentatively, D is TRBD1 (5 bases). Germline lookup yields CDR1 FNHDT and CDR2 SITEND (reference sequence). The length of the CDR3 is 13 residues. The V end lost 7 bases, the J end lost 1 base, and 9 bases lay between the germline ends. This CDR3 reads CASSPGNYAEQFF. Partial CDR3 DNA: TGTGCCAGCTCTCCAGGGAACTATGCT.

Concerning this clone: Gene names are the mouse ones. The read terminates 4 residues before the CDR3 end, so the remaining end is supplied by the germline J gene. This chain connects TRBV13-3 to TRBJ2-5; a weak D match, TRBD2 (6 bases). Germline CDR1 NNHDY, CDR2 SYVADS. The CDR3 covers 15 residues. The sequenced part of the CDR3 DNA is TGTGCCAGCAGTGCTCACCGGGACTTTGAAGAC. Translating it yields CASSAHRDFED. The CDR3 in its entirety is CASSAHRDFEDTQYF.

Of note for this clone: Gene names are the mouse ones. The read comes to an end 4 residues before the CDR3 does, leaving the germline J gene to fill in the end. J is TRBJ1-4 and V is TRBV1; the D gene is possibly TRBD1 (6 bases). CDR1 NSQYPW and CDR2 LRSPGD come from the germline V gene (reference sequence). The germline V and J ends were trimmed by 3 bases and 4 bases, with 15 bases remaining between them. The CDR3 contains 16 residues. The CDR3 spells CTCSADKGGVNERLFF. The covered CDR3 bases are TGCACCTGCAGTGCGGACAAGGGGGGCGTCAACGAA. The whole variable domain, remainder taken from reference TRBV1 and TRBJ1-4, is VTLLEQNPRWRLVPRGQAVNLRCILKNSQYPWMSWYQQDLQKQLQWLFTLRSPGDKEVKSLPGADYLATRVTDTELRLQVANMSQGRTLYCTCSADKGGVNERLFFGHGTKLSVL.

This clone has more than one count but fewer than ten. The gene symbols are mouse symbols. The CDR3 goes on 4 residues after the read ends, and that part is filled in from the germline J gene. This chain uses TRBV19 with TRBJ2-2, with TRBD1 identical over 9 bases. The CDR3 contains 17 residues. Trimming removed 4 bases from V and 1 base from J; junction bases left unmatched: 8. The V gene's germline CDR1 is FNHDT and CDR2 SITEND (reference sequence). CDR3 DNA (partial): TGTGCCAGCAGTTCCTCCGGGACAGGGAAAAACACCGGG. It encodes CASSSSGTGKNTG. The whole CDR3 reads CASSSSGTGKNTGQLYF.

Concerning this clone itself: Mouse gene names and germline throughout. The observed sequence ends 4 residues before the CDR3 terminus, with the missing tail filled in from the germline J gene. J is TRBJ2-1 and V is TRBV17; 9 nucleotides align to TRBD1. CDR3 length equals 14 residues. Germline V gene lookup returns CDR1 MNHDT and CDR2 YYDKIL. The CDR3 region is CASSRGTGRAEQFF. The covered CDR3 bases are TGTGCTAGCAGTAGGGGGACAGGGAGAGCT.

Comments on this clone: Mouse names are used for the genes. From the germline J gene comes the end of the CDR3, since the read stops 4 residues before it. The rearrangement uses TRBV17 and TRBJ2-5; D is possibly TRBD1 (6 bases). Germline CDR1 MNHDT, CDR2 YYDKIL. CDR3 length equals 14 residues. Trimming pared 7 bases from V and 3 bases from J, leaving 14 bases between. The part of the CDR3 DNA that was read is TGTGCTAGCACCAACACGGGACAACAAGAC. This encodes CASTNTGQQD. The full CDR3 protein reads CASTNTGQQDTQYF.

Only a few counts were recorded for this clone. Gene names denote mouse genes. With the read ending 4 residues before the CDR3 end, the germline J gene is used to fill in that end. This chain uses TRBV13-3 with TRBJ1-1; 11 bases are shared with TRBD1. The CDR3 is 14 amino acids. Germline values: CDR1 NNHDY, CDR2 SYVADS. The CDR3 DNA, read in part, is TGTGCCAGCAGTGACCGGGACAGGGGGACA. This translates into CASSDRDRGT. The CDR3 as a whole reads CASSDRDRGTEVFF.

To note about this clone: Gene names and germline match the mouse. Coverage ceases 4 residues before the CDR3 finishes, and the germline J gene fills in the end. V gene TRBV13-2 combines with J gene TRBJ2-2, with 9 nucleotides matching TRBD2. The CDR3 is 17 residues long. After removal of 1 base from V and 0 bases from J, the junction contained 4 bases not matched to a gene. The germline V gene has CDR1 NNHNN and CDR2 SYGAGS (reference sequence). The CDR3: CASGDITGGSNTGQLYF. The sequenced part of the CDR3 DNA is TGTGCCAGCGGTGATATTACTGGGGGGTCAAACACCGGG.

A word on this clone: Gene names and germline refer to mouse. This CDR3 reads CASSLGDWGFYEQYF. The CDR3 DNA, read in part, is TGTGCCAGCAGCTTAGGGGACTGGGGGTTCTAT. The chain is built from TRBV3 and TRBJ2-7; 11 bases line up with TRBD2. Read data end 4 residues before the CDR3 end; the end is taken from the germline J gene. V lost 1 base, J lost 3 bases, and 2 bases stayed unmatched. Germline V gene lookup returns CDR1 SNHLY and CDR2 FYNGKV (reference sequence). The CDR3 has 15 amino acids.

About this clone itself: TCRdb's protein does not match the DNA translation at residue 12; the protein provided is translated from the DNA. The germline and genes are mouse ones. The CDR3 extends 3 residues past the end of the read, so its final part is completed from the germline J gene. The chain carries TRBV19 and TRBJ1-6; 7 bases align to TRBD1. TRBJ1-6 is an ORF; its function is uncertain. Germline CDR1 FNHDT, CDR2 SITEND (reference sequence). The CDR3 totals 15 residues. The ends lost 2 bases at V and 7 bases at J; junction bases unmatched: 6. The CDR3 DNA, read in part, is TGTGCCAGCAGTATGGGCAGGGGGTTGAATTCGCCC. Translated, it gives CASSMGRGLNSP. The entire CDR3 is CASSMGRGLNSPLYF.